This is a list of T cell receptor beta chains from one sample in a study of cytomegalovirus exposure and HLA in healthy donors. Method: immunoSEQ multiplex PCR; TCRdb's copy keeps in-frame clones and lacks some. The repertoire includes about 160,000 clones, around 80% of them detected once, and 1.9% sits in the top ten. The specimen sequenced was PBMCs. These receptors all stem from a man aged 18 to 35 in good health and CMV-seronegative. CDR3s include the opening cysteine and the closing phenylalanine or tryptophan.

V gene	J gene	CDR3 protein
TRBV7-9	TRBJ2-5	CASSLASGQETQYF
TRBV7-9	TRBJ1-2	CASSAQGELYGYTF
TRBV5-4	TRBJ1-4	CASSTGEEKLFF
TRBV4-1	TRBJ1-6	CASSQVQGNSPLHF
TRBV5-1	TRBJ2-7	CASGVLGDTTYEQYF
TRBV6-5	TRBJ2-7	CASRGLAGTYEQYF
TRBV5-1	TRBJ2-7	CASSPPGLAGVEQYF
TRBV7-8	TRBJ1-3	CASSLGQGKTGNTIYF
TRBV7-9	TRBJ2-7	CASRPWRGQGSYEQYF
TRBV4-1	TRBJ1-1	CASSQDRGREDTEAFF
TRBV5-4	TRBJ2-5	CASSPSGNQETQYF
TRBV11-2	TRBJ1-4	CASSLDGQGWEKLFF
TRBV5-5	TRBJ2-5	CASSPMTGPQETQYF
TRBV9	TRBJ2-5	CASSPTSGGAGETQYF
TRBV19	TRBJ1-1	CASSILLGAGNTEAFF
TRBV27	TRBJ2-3	CASSLAGVNTDTQYF
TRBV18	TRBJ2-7	CASSLGGLAGPSSYEQYF
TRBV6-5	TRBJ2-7	CASSYSRNNYEQYF
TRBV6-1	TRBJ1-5	CASSAPRGPQHF
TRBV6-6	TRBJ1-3	CASMGARNTIYF
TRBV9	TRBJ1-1	CASSVETGMNTEAFF
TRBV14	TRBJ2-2	CASSRRLALNTGELFF
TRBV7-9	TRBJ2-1	CASSFRDRGNEQFF
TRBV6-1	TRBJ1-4	CASSDWQKLFF
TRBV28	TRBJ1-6	CASSLPLRQGVHNSPLHF
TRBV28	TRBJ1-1	CASSLIRQALNTEAFF
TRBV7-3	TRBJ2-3	CASSPPSGHHTQYF
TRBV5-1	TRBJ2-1	CASSMGLAGGTYNEQFF
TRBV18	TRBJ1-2	CASSPGGNYGYTF
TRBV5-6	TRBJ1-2	CASSWGGPNYGYTF
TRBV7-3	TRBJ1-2	CASSSGTGADGYTF
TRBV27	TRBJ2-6	CASTGEPSGANVLTF
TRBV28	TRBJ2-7	CASLSGTYEQYF
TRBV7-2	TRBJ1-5	CASSFLAGTGNNQPQHF
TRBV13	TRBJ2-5	CASSLRDTLRTQYF
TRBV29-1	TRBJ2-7	CSVAGTGFSYEQYF
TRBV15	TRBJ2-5	CATSTGRQVTQETQYF